In its sample, the clone carrying this TCR beta chain was seen a few times. Its antigen is as yet unknown. The sample is drawn from a study of metastatic and nonmetastatic thyroid tumors. Study-level information: Samples came from malignant and benign thyroid patients, and repertoires were compared across blood and tumor or nodule tissue. Study findings and constraints: In blood and tumor, TCR beta diversity was reportedly significantly higher in malignant thyroid tumors than in benign nodules.

Germline V lookup: CDR1 LGHNA, CDR2 YNFKEQ. The CDR3 extends over 15 amino acids. V was clipped by 4 bases and J by 0 bases, with 10 bases between them. None of the patients had undergone any treatment ahead of thyroid surgery. As handled by the study authors: CDR3 differences across clinicopathological groups were used to build a distant-metastasis classifier for papillary thyroid cancer. TCRdb re-clonotyped the PCR reads through MiXCR. The V and J calls come from TCRdb's annotation, not from the publication. The sample lists 30,000 to 35,000 clones, around 17% occurring once. This receptor was obtained from a female donor with papillary thyroid cancer or a benign thyroid nodule (not recorded which). Some clones in this sample may be carry-over from other donors' samples. Sequenced: blood. J is TRBJ2-1 and V is TRBV4-2; D not certain. CDR3 loop: CASSPDTYSYNEQFF. The DNA of the CDR3 is TGTGCCAGCAGCCCTGACACCTACTCCTACAATGAGCAGTTCTTC.